This T cell receptor beta chain was profiled in a study of PD-1 blockade in mismatch repair-deficient tumors. V lost 4 bases, J lost 5 bases, and 12 bases lay in between. CDR3 length equals 13 residues. Germline assignment: CDR1 SNHLY and CDR2 FYNNEI. PCR or immunohistochemistry showed mismatch repair deficiency in every enrolled patient. Data came from immunoSEQ multiplex PCR; TCRdb stores just in-frame clones and leaves some out. The table has about 24,000 clones, nearly 85% seen once. The clonotype was recovered from an adult with mismatch repair-deficient cancer. The chain carries TRBV2 and TRBJ2-7; tentative D call: TRBD1 (5 bases). The sequencing used peripheral blood, collected 12 weeks after starting pembrolizumab. CDR3 loop: CASSAQGIDEQYF. As DNA, the CDR3 is TGTGCCAGCAGTGCCCAGGGAATCGACGAGCAGTACTTC. The full variable domain, rest sourced from reference TRBV2 and TRBJ2-7, is EPEVTQTPSHQVTQMGQEVILRCVPISNHLYFYWYRQILGQKVEFLVSFYNNEISEKSEIFDDQFSVERPDGSNFTLKIRSTKLEDSAMYFCASSAQGIDEQYFGPGTRLTVT.